This T cell receptor (beta chain) was sequenced during a study of beta chain features in type 1 diabetes. Broader study findings: Still unanswered here is whether HLA type influences TCRB rearrangement.

Of the isolated RNA, all was reverse transcribed, and so the sequenced material was expressed TCRB transcripts. Here immunoSEQ multiplex PCR was the method, and the copy in TCRdb shows in-frame clones only, minus some. The sample contains under 50,000 clones, around 50% of which appear only once. Germline-derived CDR1 and CDR2 are MDHEN and SYDVKM. J was trimmed by 4 bases and V by 3 bases; bases with no gene match: 4. This CDR3 comprises 14 residues. Every donor provided one heparinised blood draw, which averaged about 120 mL. Purity above 95% was achieved in all sorted populations. As concerns this clone: The antigen remains unidentified.

Sequenced input: Tregs from blood. This sequence originates from a woman aged 18-29 years in good health. This sequence joins TRBV28 and TRBJ2-5; 8 nucleotides match TRBD1. The CDR3 DNA sequence: TGTGCCAGCAGTTTTGCGACAGGGGCAGAGACCCAGTACTTC. Its translation: CASSFATGAETQYF.